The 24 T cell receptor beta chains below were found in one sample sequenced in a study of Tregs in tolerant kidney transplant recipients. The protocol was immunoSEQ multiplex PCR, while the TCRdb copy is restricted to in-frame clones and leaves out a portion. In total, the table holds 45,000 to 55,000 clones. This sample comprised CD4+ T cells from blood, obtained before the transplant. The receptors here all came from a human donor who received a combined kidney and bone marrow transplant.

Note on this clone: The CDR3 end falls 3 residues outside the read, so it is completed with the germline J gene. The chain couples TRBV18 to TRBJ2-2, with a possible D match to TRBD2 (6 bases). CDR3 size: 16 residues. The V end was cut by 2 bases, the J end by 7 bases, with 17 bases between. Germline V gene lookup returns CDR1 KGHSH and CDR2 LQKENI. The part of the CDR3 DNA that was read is TGTGCCAGCTCACCAAAGCTGGAGGGGATAAACGGGGAG. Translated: CASSPKLEGINGE. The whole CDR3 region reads CASSPKLEGINGELFF.

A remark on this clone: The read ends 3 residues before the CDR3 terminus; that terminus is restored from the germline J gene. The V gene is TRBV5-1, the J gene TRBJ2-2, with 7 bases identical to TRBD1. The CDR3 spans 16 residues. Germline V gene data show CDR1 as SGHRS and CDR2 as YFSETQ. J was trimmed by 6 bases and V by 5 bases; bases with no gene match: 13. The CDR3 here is CASSYRAGGDAGELFF. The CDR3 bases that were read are TGCGCCAGCAGTTATCGCGCAGGGGGAGACGCCGGGGAG.

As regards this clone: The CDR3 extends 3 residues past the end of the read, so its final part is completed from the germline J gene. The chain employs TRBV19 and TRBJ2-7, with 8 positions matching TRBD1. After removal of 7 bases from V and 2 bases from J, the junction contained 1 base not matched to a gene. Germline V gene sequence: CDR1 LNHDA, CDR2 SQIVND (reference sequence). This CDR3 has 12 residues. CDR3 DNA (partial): TGTGCCAGTACAGGGGGCACCTACGAG. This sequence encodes CASTGGTYE. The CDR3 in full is CASTGGTYEQYF.

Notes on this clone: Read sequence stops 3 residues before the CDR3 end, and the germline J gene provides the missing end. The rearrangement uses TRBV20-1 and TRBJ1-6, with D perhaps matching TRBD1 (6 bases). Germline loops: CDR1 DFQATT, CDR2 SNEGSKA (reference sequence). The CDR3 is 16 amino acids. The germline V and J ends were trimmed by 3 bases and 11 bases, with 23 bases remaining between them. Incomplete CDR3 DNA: TGCAGTGCTAGCGCCCCACAAACAGGGCTTTTGGCACCC. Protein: CSASAPQTGLLAP. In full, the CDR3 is CSASAPQTGLLAPLHF.

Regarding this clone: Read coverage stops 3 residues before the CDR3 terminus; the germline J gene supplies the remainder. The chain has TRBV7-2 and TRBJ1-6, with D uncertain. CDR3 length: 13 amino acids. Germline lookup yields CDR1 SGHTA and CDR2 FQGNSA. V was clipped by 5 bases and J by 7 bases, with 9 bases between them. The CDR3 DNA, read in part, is TGTGCCAGCAGCCCCCGCGGGAATTCACCC. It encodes CASSPRGNSP. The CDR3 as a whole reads CASSPRGNSPLHF.

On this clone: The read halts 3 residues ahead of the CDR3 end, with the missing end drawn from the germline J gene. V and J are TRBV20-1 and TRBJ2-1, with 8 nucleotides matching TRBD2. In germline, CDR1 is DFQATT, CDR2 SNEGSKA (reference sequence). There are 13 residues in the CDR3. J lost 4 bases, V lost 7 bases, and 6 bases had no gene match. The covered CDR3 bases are TGCAGTGTCGAGCGGGAGCCTTACAATGAG. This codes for CSVEREPYNE. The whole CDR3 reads CSVEREPYNEQFF.

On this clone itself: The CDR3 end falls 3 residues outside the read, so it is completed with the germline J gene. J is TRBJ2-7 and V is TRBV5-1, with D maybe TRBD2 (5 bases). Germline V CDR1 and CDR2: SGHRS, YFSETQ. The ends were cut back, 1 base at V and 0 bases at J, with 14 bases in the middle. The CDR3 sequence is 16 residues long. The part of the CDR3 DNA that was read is TGCGCCAGCAGCTTGAGTGTAAGCGGTGGCTCCTACGAG. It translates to CASSLSVSGGSYE. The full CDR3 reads CASSLSVSGGSYEQYF.

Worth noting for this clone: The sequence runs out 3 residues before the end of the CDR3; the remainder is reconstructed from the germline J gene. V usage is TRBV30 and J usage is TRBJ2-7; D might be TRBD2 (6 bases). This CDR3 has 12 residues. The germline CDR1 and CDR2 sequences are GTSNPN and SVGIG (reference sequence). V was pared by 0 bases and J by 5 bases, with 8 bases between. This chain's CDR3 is CAWSVWGDEQYF. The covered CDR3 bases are TGTGCCTGGAGTGTGTGGGGGGACGAG.

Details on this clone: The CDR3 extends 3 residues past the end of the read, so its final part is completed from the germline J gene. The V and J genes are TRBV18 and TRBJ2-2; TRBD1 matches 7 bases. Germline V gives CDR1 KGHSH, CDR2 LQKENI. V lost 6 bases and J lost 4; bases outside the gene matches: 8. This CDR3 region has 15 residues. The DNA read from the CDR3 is TGTGCCAGCTCGACCGGTGGGACAGTCACCGGGGAG. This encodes CASSTGGTVTGE. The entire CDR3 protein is CASSTGGTVTGELFF.

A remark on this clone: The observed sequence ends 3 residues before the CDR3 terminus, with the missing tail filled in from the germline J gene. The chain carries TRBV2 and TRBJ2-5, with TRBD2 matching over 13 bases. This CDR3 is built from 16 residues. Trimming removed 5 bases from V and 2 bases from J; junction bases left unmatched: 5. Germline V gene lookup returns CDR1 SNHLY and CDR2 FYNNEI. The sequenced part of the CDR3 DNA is TGTGCCAGCAGTAGACTAGCGGGAGGTCTACAAGAGACC. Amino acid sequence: CASSRLAGGLQET. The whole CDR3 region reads CASSRLAGGLQETQYF. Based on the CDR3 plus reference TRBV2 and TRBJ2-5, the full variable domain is EPEVTQTPSHQVTQMGQEVILRCVPISNHLYFYWYRQILGQKVEFLVSFYNNEISEKSEIFDDQFSVERPDGSNFTLKIRSTKLEDSAMYFCASSRLAGGLQETQYFGPGTRLLVL.

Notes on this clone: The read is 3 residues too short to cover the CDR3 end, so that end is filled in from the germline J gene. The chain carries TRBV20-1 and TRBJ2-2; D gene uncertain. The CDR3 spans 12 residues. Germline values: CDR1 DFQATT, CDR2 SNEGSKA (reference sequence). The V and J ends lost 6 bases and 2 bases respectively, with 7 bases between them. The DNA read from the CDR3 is TGCAGTGCCCAGACTAACACCGGGGAG. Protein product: CSAQTNTGE. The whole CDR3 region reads CSAQTNTGELFF.

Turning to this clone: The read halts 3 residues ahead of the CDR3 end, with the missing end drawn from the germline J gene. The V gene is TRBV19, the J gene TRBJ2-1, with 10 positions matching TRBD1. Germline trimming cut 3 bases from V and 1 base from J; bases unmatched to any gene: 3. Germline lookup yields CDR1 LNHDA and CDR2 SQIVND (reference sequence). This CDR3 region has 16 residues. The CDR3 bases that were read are TGTGCCAGTAGTATTGAGGGACAGGGGTCCTACAATGAG. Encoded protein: CASSIEGQGSYNE. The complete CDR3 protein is CASSIEGQGSYNEQFF.

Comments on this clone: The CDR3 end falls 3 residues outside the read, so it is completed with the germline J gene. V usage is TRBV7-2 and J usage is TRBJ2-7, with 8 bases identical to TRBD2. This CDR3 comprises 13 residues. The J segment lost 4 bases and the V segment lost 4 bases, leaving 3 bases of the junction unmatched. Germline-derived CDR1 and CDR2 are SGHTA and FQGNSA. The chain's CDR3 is CASSSGGGYEQYF. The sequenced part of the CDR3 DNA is TGTGCCAGCAGCTCCGGGGGGGGTTACGAG.

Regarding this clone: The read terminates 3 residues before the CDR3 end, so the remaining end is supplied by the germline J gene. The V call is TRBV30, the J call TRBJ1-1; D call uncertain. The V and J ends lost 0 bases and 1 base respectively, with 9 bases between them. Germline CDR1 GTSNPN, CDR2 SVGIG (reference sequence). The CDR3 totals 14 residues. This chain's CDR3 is CAWSVQTQNTEAFF. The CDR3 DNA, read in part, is TGTGCCTGGAGTGTGCAGACTCAGAACACTGAA.

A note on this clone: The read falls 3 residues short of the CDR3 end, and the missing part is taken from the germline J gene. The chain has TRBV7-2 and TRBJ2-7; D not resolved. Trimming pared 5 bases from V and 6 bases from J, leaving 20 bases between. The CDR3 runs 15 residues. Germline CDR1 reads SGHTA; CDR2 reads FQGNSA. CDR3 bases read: TGTGCCAGCAGCCTAAGAGGCCCTCCGGCTAGCGAG. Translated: CASSLRGPPASE. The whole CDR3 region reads CASSLRGPPASEQYF.

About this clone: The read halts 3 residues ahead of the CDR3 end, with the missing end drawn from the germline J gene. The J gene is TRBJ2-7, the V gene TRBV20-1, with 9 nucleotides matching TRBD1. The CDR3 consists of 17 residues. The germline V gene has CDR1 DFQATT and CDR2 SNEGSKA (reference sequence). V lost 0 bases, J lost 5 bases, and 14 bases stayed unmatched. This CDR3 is CSARDLGEGTGSHEQYF. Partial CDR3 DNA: TGCAGTGCTAGAGATCTAGGGGAGGGGACAGGGAGCCACGAG.

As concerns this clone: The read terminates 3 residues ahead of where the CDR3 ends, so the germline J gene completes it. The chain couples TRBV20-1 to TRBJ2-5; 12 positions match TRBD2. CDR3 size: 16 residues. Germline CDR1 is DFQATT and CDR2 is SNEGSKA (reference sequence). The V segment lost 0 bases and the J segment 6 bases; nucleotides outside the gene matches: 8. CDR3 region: CSARDPSGRASQTQYF. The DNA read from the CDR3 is TGCAGTGCTAGAGATCCTAGCGGGAGGGCCTCACAGACC.

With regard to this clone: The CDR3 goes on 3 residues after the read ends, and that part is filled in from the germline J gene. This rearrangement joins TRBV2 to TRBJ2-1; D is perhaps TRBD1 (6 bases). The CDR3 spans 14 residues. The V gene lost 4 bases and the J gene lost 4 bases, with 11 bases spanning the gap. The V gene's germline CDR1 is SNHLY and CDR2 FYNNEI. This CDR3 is CASSGLRGYNEQFF. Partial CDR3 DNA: TGTGCCAGCAGTGGGCTCAGGGGATACAATGAG.

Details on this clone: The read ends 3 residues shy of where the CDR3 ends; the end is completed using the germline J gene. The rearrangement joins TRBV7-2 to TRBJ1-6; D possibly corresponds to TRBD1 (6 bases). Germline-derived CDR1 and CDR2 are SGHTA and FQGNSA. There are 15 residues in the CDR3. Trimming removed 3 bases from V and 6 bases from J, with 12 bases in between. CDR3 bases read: TGTGCCAGCAGCTTGTATCACAGGGCTAATTCACCC. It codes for CASSLYHRANSP. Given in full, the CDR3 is CASSLYHRANSPLHF.

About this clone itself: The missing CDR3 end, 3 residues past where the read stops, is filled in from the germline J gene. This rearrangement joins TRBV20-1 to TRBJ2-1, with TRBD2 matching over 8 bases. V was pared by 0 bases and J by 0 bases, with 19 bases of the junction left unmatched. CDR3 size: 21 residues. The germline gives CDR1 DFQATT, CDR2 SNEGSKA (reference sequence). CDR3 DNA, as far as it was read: TGCAGTGCTAGAGATAGTGAACCAACTAGCGGCTACTTTAGCTCCTACAATGAG. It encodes CSARDSEPTSGYFSSYNE. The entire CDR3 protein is CSARDSEPTSGYFSSYNEQFF.

The CDR3 loop is CAWSQLGTASYNEQFF. The part of the CDR3 DNA that was read is TGTGCCTGGAGTCAACTCGGGACAGCTTCCTACAATGAG. The chain carries TRBV30 and TRBJ2-1; 7 bases line up with TRBD1. The sequenced fragment ends 3 residues before the CDR3 boundary, so the rest is inferred from the germline J gene. After removal of 2 bases from V and 1 base from J, the junction contained 8 bases not matched to a gene. The CDR3 has 16 residues. Germline V gene data show CDR1 as GTSNPN and CDR2 as SVGIG (reference sequence).

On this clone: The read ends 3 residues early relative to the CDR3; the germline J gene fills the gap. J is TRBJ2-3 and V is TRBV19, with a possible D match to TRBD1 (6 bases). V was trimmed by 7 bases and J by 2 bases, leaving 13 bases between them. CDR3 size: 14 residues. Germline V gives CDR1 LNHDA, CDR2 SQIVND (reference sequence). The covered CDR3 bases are TGTGCCAGTAATAGGGCAGGGGTCACAGATACG. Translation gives CASNRAGVTDT. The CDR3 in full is CASNRAGVTDTQYF.

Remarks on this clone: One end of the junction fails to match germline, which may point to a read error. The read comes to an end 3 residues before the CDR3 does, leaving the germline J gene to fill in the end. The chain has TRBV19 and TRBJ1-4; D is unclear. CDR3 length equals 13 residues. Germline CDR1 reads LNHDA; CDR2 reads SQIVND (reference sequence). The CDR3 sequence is CASSTVRGEKLFF. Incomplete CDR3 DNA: TGTGCCAGCAGTACGGTCCGGGGAGAAAAA.

Here the CDR3 reads CASKSGLVTYEQYF. The CDR3 bases that were read are TGTGCCAGCAAAAGCGGACTAGTAACCTACGAG. V is TRBV2 and J is TRBJ2-7; 7 bases match TRBD2. From the germline J gene comes the end of the CDR3, since the read stops 3 residues before it. The CDR3 is made up of 14 amino acids. The germline CDR1 and CDR2 sequences are SNHLY and FYNNEI. V lost 7 bases to trimming and J lost 2 bases; unmatched junction nucleotides: 8.